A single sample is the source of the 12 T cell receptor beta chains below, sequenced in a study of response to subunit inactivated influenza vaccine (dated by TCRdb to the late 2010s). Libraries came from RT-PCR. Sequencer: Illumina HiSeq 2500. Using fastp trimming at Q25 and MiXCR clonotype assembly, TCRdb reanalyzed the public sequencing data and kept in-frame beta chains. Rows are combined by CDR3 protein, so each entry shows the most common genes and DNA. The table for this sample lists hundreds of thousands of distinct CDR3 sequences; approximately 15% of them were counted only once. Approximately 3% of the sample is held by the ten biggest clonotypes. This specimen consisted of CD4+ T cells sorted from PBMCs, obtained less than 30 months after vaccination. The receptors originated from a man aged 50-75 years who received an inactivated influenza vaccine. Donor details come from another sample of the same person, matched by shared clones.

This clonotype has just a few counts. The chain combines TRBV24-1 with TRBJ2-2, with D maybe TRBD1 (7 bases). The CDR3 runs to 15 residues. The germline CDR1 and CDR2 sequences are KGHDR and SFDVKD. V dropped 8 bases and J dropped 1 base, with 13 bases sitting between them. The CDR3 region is CATKGRTGNTGELFF. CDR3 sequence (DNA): TGTGCCACCAAGGGGAGGACAGGGAACACCGGGGAGCTGTTTTTT.

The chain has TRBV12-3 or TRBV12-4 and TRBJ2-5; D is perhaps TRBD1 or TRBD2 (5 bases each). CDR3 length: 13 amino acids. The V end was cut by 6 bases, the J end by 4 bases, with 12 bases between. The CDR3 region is CASSLGVGETQYF. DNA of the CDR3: TGTGCCAGCAGCCTGGGGGTCGGAGAGACCCAGTACTTC.

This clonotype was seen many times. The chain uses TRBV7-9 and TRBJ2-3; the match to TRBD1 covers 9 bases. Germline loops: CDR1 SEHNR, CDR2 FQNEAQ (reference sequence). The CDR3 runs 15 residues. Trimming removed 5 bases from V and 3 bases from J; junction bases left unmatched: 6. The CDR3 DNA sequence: TGTGCCAGCAGCCCTACAGGGGGCTGGACAGATACGCAGTATTTT. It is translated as CASSPTGGWTDTQYF.

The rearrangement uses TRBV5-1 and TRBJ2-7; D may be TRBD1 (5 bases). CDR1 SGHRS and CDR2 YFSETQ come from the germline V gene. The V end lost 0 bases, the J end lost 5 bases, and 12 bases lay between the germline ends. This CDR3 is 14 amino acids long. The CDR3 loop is CASSLEMNRNEQYF. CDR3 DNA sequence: TGCGCCAGCAGCTTGGAAATGAACAGGAACGAGCAGTACTTC.

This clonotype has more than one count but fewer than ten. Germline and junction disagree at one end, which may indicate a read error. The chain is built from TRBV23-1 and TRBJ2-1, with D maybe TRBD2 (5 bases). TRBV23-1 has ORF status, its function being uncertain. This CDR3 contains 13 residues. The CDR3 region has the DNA TGCGCCAGCAGCCCAACCCAATGGAAAGGCCGGGGTTTC. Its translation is CASSPTQWKGRGF.

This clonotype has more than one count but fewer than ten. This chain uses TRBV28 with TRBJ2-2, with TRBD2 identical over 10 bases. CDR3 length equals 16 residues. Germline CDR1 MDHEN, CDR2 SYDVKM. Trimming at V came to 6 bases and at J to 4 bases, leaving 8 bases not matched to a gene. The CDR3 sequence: CASRPAGGFGTGELFF. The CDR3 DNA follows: TGTGCCAGCAGGCCAGCGGGAGGGTTCGGCACCGGGGAGCTGTTTTTT.

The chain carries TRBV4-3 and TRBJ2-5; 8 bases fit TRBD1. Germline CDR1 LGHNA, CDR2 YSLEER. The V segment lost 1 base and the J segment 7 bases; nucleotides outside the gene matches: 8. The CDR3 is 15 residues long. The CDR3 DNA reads TGCGCCAGCAGCCAAGTGTTTGGACAGGGAGTGACCCAGTACTTC. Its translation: CASSQVFGQGVTQYF.

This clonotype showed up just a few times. The CDR3 nucleotides are TGTGCCAGCTTTCGGGACAGTACGAACACCGGGGAGCTGTTTTTT. Translated, it gives CASFRDSTNTGELFF. The J gene is TRBJ2-2, the V gene TRBV6-1, with 7 bases matching TRBD1. After removal of 8 bases from V and 0 bases from J, the junction contained 6 bases not matched to a gene. This CDR3 region has 15 residues. Germline-derived CDR1 and CDR2 are MNHNS and SASEGT.

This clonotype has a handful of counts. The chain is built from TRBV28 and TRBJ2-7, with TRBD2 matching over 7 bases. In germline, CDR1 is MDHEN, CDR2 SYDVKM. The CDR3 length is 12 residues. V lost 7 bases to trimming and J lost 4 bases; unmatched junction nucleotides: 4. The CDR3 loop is CASTREYYEQYF. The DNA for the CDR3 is TGTGCCAGCACGCGGGAGTATTACGAGCAGTACTTC. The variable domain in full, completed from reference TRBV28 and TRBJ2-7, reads DVKVTQSSRYLVKRTGEKVFLECVQDMDHENMFWYRQDPGLGLRLIYFSYDVKMKEKGDIPEGYSVSREKKERFSLILESASTNQTSMYLCASTREYYEQYFGPGTRLTVT.

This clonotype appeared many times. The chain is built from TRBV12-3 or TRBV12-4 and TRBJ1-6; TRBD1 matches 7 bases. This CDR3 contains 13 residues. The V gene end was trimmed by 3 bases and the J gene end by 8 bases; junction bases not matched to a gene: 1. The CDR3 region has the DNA TGTGCCAGCAGTTTGCAGGGGGATTCACCCCTCCACTTT. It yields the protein CASSLQGDSPLHF.

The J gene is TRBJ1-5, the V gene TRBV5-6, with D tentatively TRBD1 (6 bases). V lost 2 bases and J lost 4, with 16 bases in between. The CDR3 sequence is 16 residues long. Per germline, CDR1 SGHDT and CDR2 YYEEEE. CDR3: CASSFRGGSGNQPQHF. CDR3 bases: TGTGCCAGCAGCTTCAGGGGCGGGTCTGGTAATCAGCCCCAGCATTTT.

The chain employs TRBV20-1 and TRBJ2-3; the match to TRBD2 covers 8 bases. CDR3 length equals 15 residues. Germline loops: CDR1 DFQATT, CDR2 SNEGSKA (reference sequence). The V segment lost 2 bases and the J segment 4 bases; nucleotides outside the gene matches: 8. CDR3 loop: CSARLGLANSDTQYF. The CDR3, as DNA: TGCAGTGCTAGATTAGGACTAGCAAATTCAGATACGCAGTATTTT.